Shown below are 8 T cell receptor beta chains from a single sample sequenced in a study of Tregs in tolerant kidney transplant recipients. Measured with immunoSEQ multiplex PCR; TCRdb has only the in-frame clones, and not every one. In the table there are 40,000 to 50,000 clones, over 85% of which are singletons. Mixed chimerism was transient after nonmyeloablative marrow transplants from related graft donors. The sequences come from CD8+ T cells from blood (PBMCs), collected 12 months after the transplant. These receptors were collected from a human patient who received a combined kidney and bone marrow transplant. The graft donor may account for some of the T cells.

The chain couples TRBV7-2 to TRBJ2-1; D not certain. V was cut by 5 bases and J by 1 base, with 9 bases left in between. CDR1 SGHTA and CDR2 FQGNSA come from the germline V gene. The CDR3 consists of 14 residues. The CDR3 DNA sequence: TGTGCCAGCAGCCGGAGCCGTTCCTACAATGAGCAGTTCTTC. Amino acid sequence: CASSRSRSYNEQFF.

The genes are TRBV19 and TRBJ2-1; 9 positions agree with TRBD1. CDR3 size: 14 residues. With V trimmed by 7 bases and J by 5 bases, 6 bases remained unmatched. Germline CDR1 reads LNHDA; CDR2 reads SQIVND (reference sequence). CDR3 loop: CASNTGTGNNEQFF. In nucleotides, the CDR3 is TGTGCCAGTAACACCGGGACAGGGAACAATGAGCAGTTCTTC.

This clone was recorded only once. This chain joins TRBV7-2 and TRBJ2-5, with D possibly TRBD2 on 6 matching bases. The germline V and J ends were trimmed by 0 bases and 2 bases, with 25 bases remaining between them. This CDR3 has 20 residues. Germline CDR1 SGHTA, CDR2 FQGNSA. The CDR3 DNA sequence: TGTGCCAGCAGCTTAGCCGGCGGGGTGCCAAATTTTTGGGAACAAGAGACCCAGTACTTC. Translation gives CASSLAGGVPNFWEQETQYF.

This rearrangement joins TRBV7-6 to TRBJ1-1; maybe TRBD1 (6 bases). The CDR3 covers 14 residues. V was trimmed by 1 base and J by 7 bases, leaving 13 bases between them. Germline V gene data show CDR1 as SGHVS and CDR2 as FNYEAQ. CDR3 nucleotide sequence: TGTGCCAGCAGCTTAGGGGGGCTCGAATTTGAAGCTTTCTTT. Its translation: CASSLGGLEFEAFF. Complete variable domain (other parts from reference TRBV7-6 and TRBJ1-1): GAGVSQSPRYKVTKRGQDVALRCDPISGHVSLYWYRQALGQGPEFLTYFNYEAQQDKSGLPNDRFSAERPEGSISTLTIQRTEQRDSAMYRCASSLGGLEFEAFFGQGTRLTVV.

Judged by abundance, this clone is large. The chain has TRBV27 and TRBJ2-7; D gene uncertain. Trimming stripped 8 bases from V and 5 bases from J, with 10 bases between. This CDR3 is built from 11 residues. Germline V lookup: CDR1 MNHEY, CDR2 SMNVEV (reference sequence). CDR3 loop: CASDILHEQYF. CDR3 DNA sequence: TGTGCCAGCGATATACTCCACGAGCAGTACTTC.

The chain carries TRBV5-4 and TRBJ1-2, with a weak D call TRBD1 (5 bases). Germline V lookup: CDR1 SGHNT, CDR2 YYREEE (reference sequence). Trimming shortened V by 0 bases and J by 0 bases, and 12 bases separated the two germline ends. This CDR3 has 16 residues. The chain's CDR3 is CASSLGVLTANYGYTF. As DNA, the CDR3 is TGTGCCAGCAGCTTGGGGGTTCTGACAGCTAACTATGGCTACACCTTC.

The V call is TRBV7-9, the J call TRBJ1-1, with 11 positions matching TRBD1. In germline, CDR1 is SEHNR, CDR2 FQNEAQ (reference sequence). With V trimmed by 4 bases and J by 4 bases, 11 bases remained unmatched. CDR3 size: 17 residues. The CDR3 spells CASSYWTGGAKGTEAFF. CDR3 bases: TGTGCCAGCAGCTATTGGACAGGGGGCGCGAAGGGCACTGAAGCTTTCTTT.

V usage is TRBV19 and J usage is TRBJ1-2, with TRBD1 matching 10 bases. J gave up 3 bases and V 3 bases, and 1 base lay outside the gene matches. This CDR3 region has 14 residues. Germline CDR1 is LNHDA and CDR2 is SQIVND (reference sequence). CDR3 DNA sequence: TGTGCCAGTAGTATGACAGGGGGCGACTATGGCTACACCTTC. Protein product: CASSMTGGDYGYTF.